This T cell receptor beta chain came from a study of response to subunit inactivated influenza vaccine. One entry per CDR3 protein results from TCRdb running MiXCR on the RT-PCR reads. There are about 160,000 distinct CDR3 sequences in the sample; roughly 10% occur only once, and under 40% lies in the top ten. Regarding the study as a whole: That few new T cells are recruited by each seasonal influenza vaccination was the authors' suggestion.

On this clonotype: Its antigen is unknown. A much larger clone is a single base away; this may be a read error.

V lost 9 bases to trimming and J lost 5 bases, with 11 bases between them. CDR3 length: 11 amino acids. Germline V CDR1 and CDR2: SGHKS, YYEKEE (reference sequence). The specimen comprised CD8+ T cells sorted from PBMCs, sampled about 24 months after vaccination. The chain combines TRBV5-5 with TRBJ2-5, with D unresolved. This clonotype was obtained from a man aged 50-75 years who received an inactivated influenza vaccine. The CDR3 DNA sequence: TGTGCCAACACAGAGTATGAGACCCAGTACTTC. Its protein product is CANTEYETQYF. The full variable domain, with the rest looked up from reference TRBV5-5 and TRBJ2-5, is DAGVTQSPTHLIKTRGQQVTLRCSPISGHKSVSWYQQVLGQGPQFIFQYYEKEERGRGNFPDRFSARQFPNYSSELNVNALLLGDSALYLCANTEYETQYFGPGTRLLVL.